The 26 T cell receptor beta chains reported below all come from one sample, sequenced in a study of control samples from healthy donors and cancer patients. Libraries were prepared by immunoSEQ multiplex PCR; TCRdb keeps only in-frame clonotypes and omits some of them. This sample has 98,000 or so clones, with roughly 83% found just once. Sequencing used blood. The receptors derive from a woman younger than 45 in good health.

This clone was counted between two and nine times. The chain couples TRBV29-1 to TRBJ2-7; 9 positions agree with TRBD1. The germline gives CDR1 SQVTM, CDR2 ANQGSEA. The V segment lost 5 bases and the J segment 3 bases; nucleotides outside the gene matches: 8. CDR3 size: 14 residues. The CDR3 nucleotides read TGCAGCGTTTCCGGGACAGGGTCCCTCTACGAGCAGTACTTC. It translates to CSVSGTGSLYEQYF.

The table lists this clone with a count of one. The rearrangement uses TRBV6-2 or TRBV6-3 and TRBJ1-2; no definite D call. Germline lookup yields CDR1 MNHEY and CDR2 SVGEGT. The CDR3 sequence is 12 residues long. Trimming took off 6 bases at V and 7 bases at J, with 12 bases between the two ends. The CDR3 sequence is CASSLPGGGYTF. The DNA of the CDR3 is TGTGCCAGCAGCCTCCCGGGTGGTGGCTACACCTTC.

The genes are TRBV9 and TRBJ1-2, with 7 nucleotides matching TRBD1. The CDR3 runs 19 residues. After removal of 0 bases from V and 0 bases from J, the junction contained 14 bases not matched to a gene. From germline, CDR1 is SGDLS and CDR2 YYNGEE. The DNA for the CDR3 is TGTGCCAGCAGCGTAGGGATCGGGCAGGGGGTTACTACTAACTATGGCTACACCTTC. This translates into CASSVGIGQGVTTNYGYTF.

The V call is TRBV11-2, the J call TRBJ2-2, with D unresolved. V lost 5 bases to trimming and J lost 7 bases, with 8 bases between them. This CDR3 region has 12 residues. Germline V gene data show CDR1 as SGHAT and CDR2 as FQNNGV. CDR3 nucleotides: TGTGCCAGCAGCGTCCCGTTCGGGGAGCTGTTTTTT. This encodes CASSVPFGELFF. Complete variable domain (other parts from reference TRBV11-2 and TRBJ2-2): EAGVAQSPRYKIIEKRQSVAFWCNPISGHATLYWYQQILGQGPKLLIQFQNNGVVDDSQLPKDRFSAERLKGVDSTLKIQPAKLEDSAVYLCASSVPFGELFFGEGSRLTVL.

The rearrangement joins TRBV2 to TRBJ1-1; D perhaps matches TRBD1 (5 bases). V was trimmed by 2 bases and J by 4 bases, leaving 14 bases between them. The CDR3 runs 15 residues. CDR1 is SNHLY and CDR2 is FYNNEI in the germline V gene. DNA of the CDR3: TGTGCCAGCAGTGAACGAGGGGCCCCGCGCACTGAAGCTTTCTTT. Translating gives CASSERGAPRTEAFF.

The V call is TRBV3-1 (or the pseudogene TRBV3-2), the J call TRBJ2-3; TRBD2 agrees at 14 bases. Germline V CDR1 and CDR2: LGHDT, YNNKEL (reference sequence). With V trimmed by 3 bases and J by 5 bases, 1 base remained unmatched. The CDR3 runs 15 residues. In DNA form, the CDR3 reads TGTGCCAGCAGCCAGGGACTAGCGGGGGAAGATACGCAGTATTTT. This translates into CASSQGLAGEDTQYF.

In this sample, this clone turned up a few times. This chain uses TRBV11-2 with TRBJ2-7; unclear D gene. The CDR3 consists of 14 residues. CDR1 is SGHAT and CDR2 is FQNNGV in the germline V gene. Trimming shortened V by 0 bases and J by 0 bases, and 6 bases separated the two germline ends. CDR3 in DNA: TGTGCCAGCAGCTTAGAAAGGACCTCCTACGAGCAGTACTTC. Its translation: CASSLERTSYEQYF.

The chain couples TRBV6-1 to TRBJ1-1; D may be TRBD1 (5 bases). Trimming shortened V by 2 bases and J by 5 bases, and 12 bases separated the two germline ends. Germline V gene sequence: CDR1 MNHNS, CDR2 SASEGT. The CDR3 runs 14 residues. The CDR3 here is CASSEWAGRTEAFF. CDR3 in DNA: TGTGCCAGCAGTGAATGGGCAGGGAGGACTGAAGCTTTCTTT.

This clone was recorded once. V gene TRBV2 combines with J gene TRBJ1-2; D uncertain. Germline V lookup: CDR1 SNHLY, CDR2 FYNNEI. The CDR3 consists of 11 residues. The V and J ends lost 6 bases and 7 bases respectively, with 9 bases between them. CDR3: CASRREAGYTF. The CDR3 nucleotides read TGTGCCAGCAGGAGGGAGGCTGGCTACACCTTC.

This rearrangement joins TRBV19 to TRBJ2-3; TRBD2 matches at 13 bases. The CDR3 runs to 16 residues. The germline V gene encodes CDR1 LNHDA and CDR2 SQIVND (reference sequence). After removal of 6 bases from V and 3 bases from J, the junction contained 6 bases not matched to a gene. CDR3 in amino acids: CASSIGLAGVTDTQYF. CDR3 nucleotides: TGTGCCAGTAGCATCGGACTAGCGGGGGTGACAGATACGCAGTATTTT.

This rearrangement joins TRBV10-3 to TRBJ1-1; D is perhaps TRBD1 (5 bases). V lost 5 bases and J lost 7, with 14 bases in between. This CDR3 has 13 residues. Per germline, CDR1 ENHRY and CDR2 SYGVKD. The CDR3 DNA reads TGTGCCATCAGTTCCGGGACCGGCGGTGAAGCTTTCTTT. This sequence encodes CAISSGTGGEAFF.

The V call is TRBV5-1, the J call TRBJ2-5; TRBD2 agrees at 9 bases. CDR1 is SGHRS, CDR2 YFSETQ, per germline. The CDR3 extends over 16 amino acids. With V trimmed by 0 bases and J by 1 base, 4 bases remained unmatched. CDR3 protein: CASSLDAAGGQETQYF. The CDR3 coding sequence is TGCGCCAGCAGCTTGGACGCAGCGGGGGGCCAAGAGACCCAGTACTTC.

The V gene is TRBV9, the J gene TRBJ1-1, with 8 positions matching TRBD1. The V segment lost 3 bases and the J segment 1 base; nucleotides outside the gene matches: 5. CDR1 is SGDLS and CDR2 is YYNGEE in the germline V gene. The CDR3 runs to 15 residues. The CDR3 DNA reads TGTGCCAGCAGCGCCACAGGGGGGTGGAACACTGAAGCTTTCTTT. Protein: CASSATGGWNTEAFF. Looking up the rest from reference TRBV9 and TRBJ1-1 gives the full variable domain: DSGVTQTPKHLITATGQRVTLRCSPRSGDLSVYWYQQSLDQGLQFLIQYYNGEERAKGNILERFSAQQFPDLHSELNLSSLELGDSALYFCASSATGGWNTEAFFGQGTRLTVV.

J is TRBJ1-6 and V is TRBV12-5, with 10 positions matching TRBD1. V dropped 0 bases and J dropped 7; count of bases not matched to a gene: 3. This CDR3 has 16 residues. Germline CDR1 reads LGHNT; CDR2 reads FRNRAP. The CDR3 region is CASGLVMGQGNSPLHF. CDR3 DNA: TGTGCTAGTGGTTTGGTAATGGGACAGGGGAATTCACCCCTCCACTTT.

This sequence joins TRBV7-2 and TRBJ1-2; D remains ambiguous. Germline loops: CDR1 SGHTA, CDR2 FQGNSA. This CDR3 spans 13 amino acids. The V gene lost 4 bases and the J gene lost 4 bases, with 10 bases spanning the gap. The CDR3 nucleotides are TGTGCCAGCAGCTCAGGCATTGGCTATGGCTACACCTTC. Translating it yields CASSSGIGYGYTF. Full variable domain (outside the CDR3, taken from reference TRBV7-2 and TRBJ1-2): GAGVSQSPSNKVTEKGKDVELRCDPISGHTALYWYRQSLGQGLEFLIYFQGNSAPDKSGLPSDRFSAERTGGSVSTLTIQRTQQEDSAVYLCASSSGIGYGYTFGSGTRLTVV.

The chain links TRBV9 to TRBJ2-3; 10 bases are a match to TRBD2. The J segment lost 4 bases and the V segment lost 3 bases, leaving 2 bases of the junction unmatched. The CDR3 has 14 residues. Germline-derived CDR1 and CDR2 are SGDLS and YYNGEE. The CDR3: CASSASGGADTQYF. DNA of the CDR3: TGTGCCAGCAGCGCTAGCGGGGGCGCAGATACGCAGTATTTT.

The rearrangement joins TRBV6-5 to TRBJ2-3; 8 nucleotides align to TRBD1. The CDR3 sequence is 14 residues long. V shed 8 bases, J shed 1 base, and the junction held 5 bases outside the gene matches. Germline CDR1 reads MNHEY; CDR2 reads SVGAGI. The CDR3 region has the DNA TGTGCCAGCGCCTCAGGGGGCCGCACAGATACGCAGTATTTT. Protein sequence: CASASGGRTDTQYF.

The V call is TRBV5-6, the J call TRBJ1-2; the D is unclear. V was clipped by 4 bases and J by 6 bases, with 22 bases between them. Germline V gives CDR1 SGHDT, CDR2 YYEEEE. The CDR3 is 16 amino acids. The CDR3 DNA sequence: TGTGCCAGCAGCGTCACCGGCGAGGAGGCCGCCGATGGCTACACCTTC. Its translation: CASSVTGEEAADGYTF.

The chain recombines TRBV7-3 with TRBJ2-3; 9 nucleotides line up with TRBD2. The V gene's germline CDR1 is SGHTA and CDR2 FQGTGA. Trimming cost V 3 bases and J 2 bases; bases outside gene matches: 6. CDR3 size: 16 residues. CDR3 in amino acids: CASSFGTSQITDTQYF. The CDR3 coding sequence is TGTGCCAGCAGCTTTGGGACTAGCCAAATCACAGATACGCAGTATTTT.

The J gene is TRBJ2-2, the V gene TRBV18; D is undetermined. CDR1 is KGHSH and CDR2 is LQKENI in the germline V gene. Trimming pared 0 bases from V and 8 bases from J, leaving 13 bases between. CDR3 length: 15 amino acids. The CDR3 DNA follows: TGTGCCAGCTCACCACCAGTCGCTTTCGGGGGGGAGCTGTTTTTT. It specifies CASSPPVAFGGELFF.

The rearrangement links TRBV5-1 to TRBJ2-7; 7 bases agree with TRBD1. J gave up 4 bases and V 0 bases, and 7 bases lay outside the gene matches. This CDR3 is 15 amino acids long. Germline CDR1 is SGHRS and CDR2 is YFSETQ. In nucleotides, the CDR3 is TGCGCCAGCAGCTTGGCCCTGGGACAGTCTTACGAGCAGTACTTC. Its protein is CASSLALGQSYEQYF.

The chain joins TRBV24-1 to TRBJ1-2; tentatively, D is TRBD1 (6 bases). CDR3 length equals 14 residues. Germline CDR1 is KGHDR and CDR2 is SFDVKD. V was cut by 5 bases and J by 3 bases, with 12 bases left in between. The CDR3 is CATSGHRVDYGYTF. Written as DNA, the CDR3 is TGTGCCACCAGTGGCCACAGGGTCGACTATGGCTACACCTTC.

This clone was recorded only once. The gene calls are TRBV5-1 and TRBJ2-3; 8 bases are a match to TRBD1. Germline V lookup: CDR1 SGHRS, CDR2 YFSETQ. This CDR3 region has 13 residues. The ends lost 5 bases at V and 5 bases at J; junction bases unmatched: 4. The chain's CDR3 is CASSMTGVDTQYF. CDR3 coding DNA: TGCGCCAGCAGTATGACAGGGGTAGATACGCAGTATTTT.

This chain links TRBV12-3 or TRBV12-4 with TRBJ2-1, with D perhaps matching TRBD1 (6 bases). This CDR3 is 13 amino acids long. With 7 bases removed from V and 7 bases from J, the gap between germline ends came to 14 bases. The CDR3 region has the DNA TGTGCCAGCAATACGGGACAATCGAATGAGCAGTTCTTC. It translates to CASNTGQSNEQFF.

The chain has TRBV5-1 and TRBJ2-1; tentatively, D is TRBD2 (5 bases). This CDR3 is built from 16 residues. Between the trimmed V and J ends, which lost 4 bases and 0 bases, there was a span of 14 bases. The germline CDR1 and CDR2 sequences are SGHRS and YFSETQ. CDR3 nucleotide sequence: TGCGCCAGCAGCCAATCCGGACTGAGCTCCTACAATGAGCAGTTCTTC. It yields the protein CASSQSGLSSYNEQFF. Using reference TRBV5-1 and TRBJ2-1 for the parts outside the CDR3, the full variable domain is KAGVTQTPRYLIKTRGQQVTLSCSPISGHRSVSWYQQTPGQGLQFLFEYFSETQRNKGNFPGRFSGRQFSNSRSEMNVSTLELGDSALYLCASSQSGLSSYNEQFFGPGTRLTVL.

The chain carries TRBV3-1 (or the pseudogene TRBV3-2) and TRBJ2-3; D not resolved. Germline V gene lookup returns CDR1 LGHDT and CDR2 YNNKEL (reference sequence). V lost 1 base to trimming and J lost 0 bases, with 5 bases between them. The CDR3 consists of 14 residues. The CDR3 spells CASSQGGSTDTQYF. The CDR3 nucleotides are TGTGCCAGCAGCCAAGGCGGCAGCACAGATACGCAGTATTTT.